Following are 31 T cell receptor beta chains from one sample sequenced in a study of shared clonotypes between healthy human individuals. Assay: immunoSEQ multiplex PCR; the TCRdb copy retains only in-frame clones and omits some. The repertoire holds more than 1.2 million clones, with approximately 98.5% as singletons. The sample comprised naive CD4+ T cells sorted from blood. Subset in this sample: CD45RA+ positively selected. The origin of the receptors is a man aged 25 to 40 in good health.

V and J are TRBV6-1 and TRBJ2-1; D is unclear. The CDR3 is 20 amino acids. Between the trimmed V and J ends, which lost 4 bases and 0 bases, there was a span of 25 bases. In germline, CDR1 is MNHNS, CDR2 SASEGT. CDR3: CASSAPLDVSATLSYNEQFF. The CDR3 DNA reads as TGTGCCAGCAGTGCCCCTTTAGACGTTTCGGCGACACTCTCCTACAATGAGCAGTTCTTC.

The CDR3 DNA reads as TGTGCCAGCAGTGCCAGGTCCCCCACAGATACGCAGTATTTT. It specifies CASSARSPTDTQYF. The V gene is TRBV25-1, the J gene TRBJ2-3, with D unclear. Per the germline V gene, CDR1 is MGHDK and CDR2 is SYGVNS. Trimming left V 4 bases short and J 2 bases short, with 10 bases between. This CDR3 is built from 14 residues.

Notes on this clone: The identical CDR3 is also encoded by other nucleotide sequences in the sample. J is TRBJ2-7 and V is TRBV11-2; the match to TRBD1 covers 8 bases. The CDR3 sequence is 15 residues long. The V and J ends lost 1 base and 3 bases, in that order; junction bases with no gene match: 5. Germline CDR1 is SGHAT and CDR2 is FQNNGV. CDR3: CASSLGTGTYYEQYF. Written as DNA, the CDR3 is TGTGCCAGCAGCTTAGGGACAGGGACTTACTACGAGCAGTACTTC. Full variable domain (outside the CDR3, taken from reference TRBV11-2 and TRBJ2-7): EAGVAQSPRYKIIEKRQSVAFWCNPISGHATLYWYQQILGQGPKLLIQFQNNGVVDDSQLPKDRFSAERLKGVDSTLKIQPAKLEDSAVYLCASSLGTGTYYEQYFGPGTRLTVT.

V usage is TRBV10-1 and J usage is TRBJ2-1, with a weak D call TRBD1 (6 bases). CDR1 is WNHNN, CDR2 SYGVQD, per germline (reference sequence). Trimming shortened V by 0 bases and J by 7 bases, and 13 bases separated the two germline ends. The CDR3 runs to 15 residues. This CDR3 reads CASSESGAGWNEQFF. CDR3 DNA: TGCGCCAGCAGTGAGTCGGGGGCTGGCTGGAATGAGCAGTTCTTC.

The V call is TRBV7-8, the J call TRBJ1-3; D is unclear. CDR3 length: 14 residues. Trimming removed 5 bases at V and 0 bases at J, with 8 bases between. The germline V gene has CDR1 SGHVS and CDR2 FQNEAQ. This chain's CDR3 is CASSPATSGNTIYF. The CDR3 region has the DNA TGTGCCAGCAGCCCCGCGACCTCTGGAAACACCATATATTTT.

Only one count was recorded for this clone. J is TRBJ1-2 and V is TRBV9; D remains unclear. Germline values: CDR1 SGDLS, CDR2 YYNGEE. Trimming took off 4 bases at V and 0 bases at J, with 7 bases between the two ends. This CDR3 is 13 amino acids long. The DNA of the CDR3 is TGTGCCAGCAGCCCCGGGACTAACTATGGCTACACCTTC. This translates into CASSPGTNYGYTF.

This clone has just one count. The chain has TRBV6-5 and TRBJ2-7; 8 bases line up with TRBD1. This CDR3 region has 14 residues. The V gene's germline CDR1 is MNHEY and CDR2 SVGAGI. The V gene end was trimmed by 4 bases and the J gene end by 2 bases; junction bases not matched to a gene: 4. CDR3 sequence reads: CASSSRTGTYEQYF. CDR3 DNA: TGTGCCAGCAGTTCGAGGACAGGGACCTACGAGCAGTACTTC.

This chain connects TRBV7-2 to TRBJ2-5, with 14 bases matching TRBD2. CDR3 length: 16 amino acids. The V gene end was trimmed by 4 bases and the J gene end by 5 bases; junction bases not matched to a gene: 6. Germline CDR1 reads SGHTA; CDR2 reads FQGNSA. Here the CDR3 DNA reads TGTGCCAGCAGCTACGGACTAGCGGGAGGTCGGGAGACCCAGTACTTC. Protein: CASSYGLAGGRETQYF.

The V call is TRBV14, the J call TRBJ1-2; D uncertain. CDR3 length: 14 amino acids. CDR1 and CDR2 from the germline V gene are SGHDN and FVKESK. Trimming pared 1 base from V and 2 bases from J, leaving 8 bases between. The CDR3, as DNA: TGTGCCAGCAGCCAAGGGGTAGGCAACTATGGCTACACCTTC. It codes for CASSQGVGNYGYTF.

The chain links TRBV29-1 to TRBJ2-3, with no clear D. The length of the CDR3 is 13 residues. V gave up 6 bases and J gave up 1 base, with 11 bases separating them. Germline V lookup: CDR1 SQVTM, CDR2 ANQGSEA. CDR3 sequence: CSVRRYGTDTQYF. The CDR3 DNA follows: TGCAGCGTAAGACGATATGGCACAGATACGCAGTATTTT.

This clone has a handful of counts. The V gene is TRBV7-9, the J gene TRBJ2-5, with 8 bases identical to TRBD1. Trimming at V came to 2 bases and at J to 6 bases, leaving 8 bases not matched to a gene. The CDR3 spans 15 residues. Germline loops: CDR1 SEHNR, CDR2 FQNEAQ (reference sequence). CDR3: CASSLITGGRQTQYF. Here the CDR3 DNA reads TGTGCCAGCAGCTTAATCACAGGGGGACGGCAGACCCAGTACTTC.

The DNA for the CDR3 is TGTGCCAGCAGCTTATTACCCGGACAGGGTCAAAGGAACACTGAAGCTTTCTTT. Encoded protein: CASSLLPGQGQRNTEAFF. The chain couples TRBV7-9 to TRBJ1-1, with 8 bases identical to TRBD1. CDR3 length: 18 residues. The germline V gene has CDR1 SEHNR and CDR2 FQNEAQ (reference sequence). Trimming at V came to 2 bases and at J to 1 base, leaving 12 bases not matched to a gene.

The rearrangement joins TRBV6-6 to TRBJ1-2; D is ambiguous. The CDR3 contains 12 residues. Per the germline V gene, CDR1 is MNHNY and CDR2 is SVGAGI (reference sequence). Trimming left V 8 bases short and J 6 bases short, with 13 bases between. The CDR3 sequence is CASSEEVHGYTF. In DNA, the CDR3 is TGTGCCAGCTCGGAGGAGGTCCATGGCTACACCTTC.

This sequence joins TRBV5-1 and TRBJ1-4; D ambiguous. The CDR3 is 14 residues long. Germline CDR1 and CDR2: SGHRS and YFSETQ. V was trimmed by 6 bases and J by 5 bases, leaving 14 bases between them. The CDR3, as DNA: TGCGCCAGCACCGAGAATACGGCGAATGAAAAACTGTTTTTT. It is translated as CASTENTANEKLFF.

The J gene is TRBJ2-1, the V gene TRBV7-2, with D possibly being TRBD2 (6 bases). Germline CDR1 SGHTA, CDR2 FQGNSA. V gave up 4 bases and J gave up 5 bases, with 15 bases separating them. The CDR3 is made up of 15 amino acids. DNA for the CDR3: TGTGCCAGCAGCTCCCGGGAGAGAGACAACAATGAGCAGTTCTTC. Protein product: CASSSRERDNNEQFF.

This clone was observed a single time. The chain has TRBV6-5 and TRBJ2-2, with D uncertain. CDR1 MNHEY and CDR2 SVGAGI come from the germline V gene. The CDR3 runs 13 residues. With 4 bases removed from V and 1 base from J, the gap between germline ends came to 4 bases. The CDR3 DNA is TGTGCCAGCAGTTCACAGAACACCGGGGAGCTGTTTTTT. Its protein product is CASSSQNTGELFF.

The CDR3 sequence: CASSIAVAGELFF. DNA for the CDR3: TGTGCCAGTAGTATAGCCGTGGCCGGGGAGCTGTTTTTT. This chain connects TRBV19 to TRBJ2-2, with D unclear. Trimming stripped 1 base from V and 6 bases from J, with 6 bases between. From germline, CDR1 is LNHDA and CDR2 SQIVND (reference sequence). The CDR3 is 13 amino acids.

Concerning this clone itself: Other nucleotide sequences in the sample specify the same CDR3. The chain couples TRBV18 to TRBJ2-7; D is undetermined. In germline, CDR1 is KGHSH, CDR2 LQKENI. The CDR3 is made up of 12 amino acids. The V end lost 2 bases, the J end lost 2 bases, and 4 bases lay between the germline ends. As DNA, the CDR3 is TGTGCCAGCTCACCAGCGACCTACGAGCAGTACTTC. It is translated as CASSPATYEQYF.

Comments on this clone: Other DNA sequences in the sample encode the same CDR3. The chain employs TRBV2 and TRBJ2-1; D uncertain. The V gene lost 2 bases and the J gene lost 0 bases, with 8 bases spanning the gap. CDR3 length: 15 amino acids. In germline, CDR1 is SNHLY, CDR2 FYNNEI. CDR3 loop: CASSERESSYNEQFF. The CDR3 bases are TGTGCCAGCAGTGAAAGGGAAAGCTCCTACAATGAGCAGTTCTTC.

A note on this clone: In the same sample, other DNA sequences code for this CDR3. This chain connects TRBV5-1 to TRBJ1-3; D call uncertain. The V gene lost 4 bases and the J gene lost 2 bases, with 10 bases spanning the gap. Germline V gene lookup returns CDR1 SGHRS and CDR2 YFSETQ. The CDR3 length is 14 residues. Here the CDR3 reads CASSLGGTGNTIYF. CDR3 DNA sequence: TGCGCCAGCAGCCTGGGCGGGACTGGAAACACCATATATTTT.

V usage is TRBV28 and J usage is TRBJ2-3, with 12 nucleotides matching TRBD1. In germline, CDR1 is MDHEN, CDR2 SYDVKM. V dropped 5 bases and J dropped 6; count of bases not matched to a gene: 9. The CDR3 has 16 residues. The CDR3, as DNA: TGTGCCAGCAGTCCCCCGGGACAGGGGGCGGTGGATACGCAGTATTTT. Translation: CASSPPGQGAVDTQYF.

This chain uses TRBV27 with TRBJ2-7, with TRBD1 matching over 8 bases. CDR1 and CDR2 from the germline V gene are MNHEY and SMNVEV (reference sequence). V lost 4 bases to trimming and J lost 2 bases; unmatched junction nucleotides: 7. The CDR3 consists of 15 residues. The CDR3 sequence: CASSYPGTGTYEQYF. The CDR3 DNA is TGTGCCAGCAGTTATCCCGGGACAGGTACCTACGAGCAGTACTTC.

The CDR3 sequence is CASSVYVGSGTEAFF. CDR3 bases: TGTGCCAGCAGTGTTTATGTTGGGTCGGGCACTGAAGCTTTCTTT. The V and J genes are TRBV6-1 and TRBJ1-1, with D unclear. Germline loops: CDR1 MNHNS, CDR2 SASEGT. V was pared by 4 bases and J by 4 bases, with 16 bases between. The CDR3 has 15 residues.

This chain connects TRBV12-5 to TRBJ2-3, with 7 bases identical to TRBD2. This CDR3 has 18 amino acids. The germline V gene encodes CDR1 LGHNT and CDR2 FRNRAP. V lost 1 base and J lost 0; bases outside the gene matches: 10. CDR3 loop: CASGLGSRDYPSTDTQYF. The CDR3 DNA follows: TGTGCTAGTGGTTTGGGCTCGAGGGACTATCCTAGCACAGATACGCAGTATTTT.

This chain links TRBV9 with TRBJ2-3; tentative D call: TRBD1 (6 bases). The germline V gene has CDR1 SGDLS and CDR2 YYNGEE. The CDR3 sequence is 14 residues long. V was trimmed by 1 base and J by 5 bases, leaving 11 bases between them. The chain's CDR3 is CASSVRGNLDTQYF. CDR3 in DNA: TGTGCCAGCAGCGTAAGGGGGAATTTAGATACGCAGTATTTT.

The gene calls are TRBV2 and TRBJ1-4; D call uncertain. CDR3 size: 14 residues. Germline V CDR1 and CDR2: SNHLY, FYNNEI. V lost 3 bases and J lost 7, with 12 bases in between. CDR3 coding DNA: TGTGCCAGCAGTGAGAGAAGCGTCAGTGAAAAACTGTTTTTT. It is translated as CASSERSVSEKLFF.

In regard to this clone: Other DNA sequences in this sample translate to the same CDR3. V usage is TRBV27 and J usage is TRBJ2-7, with 15 bases fitting TRBD2. CDR3 length: 16 residues. CDR1 and CDR2 (germline): MNHEY, SMNVEV (reference sequence). The V and J ends lost 4 bases and 2 bases, in that order; junction bases with no gene match: 3. CDR3 nucleotides: TGTGCCAGCAGTTCTCGGACTAGCGGGAGGGCCTACGAGCAGTACTTC. As protein: CASSSRTSGRAYEQYF.

The chain couples TRBV5-1 to TRBJ2-1; the match to TRBD2 covers 9 bases. The CDR3 has 16 amino acids. V gave up 2 bases and J gave up 0 bases; unmatched junction bases: 3. Germline V gene lookup returns CDR1 SGHRS and CDR2 YFSETQ. CDR3 sequence reads: CASSFSGSVSYNEQFF. The CDR3 nucleotides read TGCGCCAGCAGCTTTAGCGGGAGCGTCTCCTACAATGAGCAGTTCTTC.

The chain carries TRBV28 and TRBJ1-5, with 10 bases fitting TRBD1. CDR3 length equals 12 residues. V dropped 6 bases and J dropped 11; count of bases not matched to a gene: 4. Germline V CDR1 and CDR2: MDHEN, SYDVKM. CDR3 nucleotides: TGTGCCAGCAGATTGGACAGGGGGTCCCAGCATTTT. This gives the protein CASRLDRGSQHF.

The genes are TRBV5-4 and TRBJ1-2; tentative D call: TRBD1 (5 bases). CDR1 and CDR2 (germline): SGHNT, YYREEE (reference sequence). There are 14 residues in the CDR3. Trimming took off 3 bases at V and 2 bases at J, with 11 bases between the two ends. The CDR3 DNA follows: TGTGCCAGCAGCTCGGGGGGTACCAACTATGGCTACACCTTC. Translated: CASSSGGTNYGYTF.

The chain uses TRBV30 and TRBJ2-7; D may be TRBD1 or TRBD2 (5 bases each). The CDR3 has 13 residues. V was cut by 4 bases and J by 9 bases, with 19 bases left in between. The germline gives CDR1 GTSNPN, CDR2 SVGIG (reference sequence). The CDR3 DNA reads TGTGCCTGGACGAATCGACCCGGGACCGGGCAGTACTTC. As protein: CAWTNRPGTGQYF.